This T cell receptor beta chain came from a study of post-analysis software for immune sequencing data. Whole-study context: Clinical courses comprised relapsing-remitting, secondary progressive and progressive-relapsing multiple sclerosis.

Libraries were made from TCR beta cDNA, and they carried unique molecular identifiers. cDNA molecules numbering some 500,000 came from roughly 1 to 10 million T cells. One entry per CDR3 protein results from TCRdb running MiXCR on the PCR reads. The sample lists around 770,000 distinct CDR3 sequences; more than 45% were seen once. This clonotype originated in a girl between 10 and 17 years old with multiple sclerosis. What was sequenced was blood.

CDR3 protein: CASSFWTVSGYEQYF. The CDR3 DNA reads TGTGCCAGCAGCTTCTGGACGGTATCAGGCTACGAGCAGTACTTC. The J gene is TRBJ2-7, the V gene TRBV5-6; D remains unclear. CDR1 is SGHDT and CDR2 is YYEEEE in the germline V gene. Trimming cost V 2 bases and J 3 bases, with 15 bases left between them. The length of the CDR3 is 15 residues.